In its sample, the clone carrying this T cell receptor (beta chain) was seen many times. Its antigen is not identified. These data come from a study of Graves' ophthalmopathy and Graves' hyperthyroidism. V was shortened by 2 bases and J by 3 bases, with 16 bases between the two germline ends. The CDR3 totals 16 residues. Germline loops: CDR1 KGHDR, CDR2 SFDVKD. Study findings and constraints: Also, most clonotypes expanded in the thyroid above 0.001 frequency appeared in blood.

As the template, RNA transcripts were used to amplify TCR beta CDR3 regions. The first-round RT-PCR employed HTBI primers together with the Qiagen OneStep RT-PCR kit. A multiplex PCR was then performed as the second round. TCRdb used MiXCR to reprocess the multiplex PCR reads, holding one entry per CDR3 protein. This table holds 650,000 to 900,000 distinct CDR3 sequences, roughly 40% found once. Sequencing was performed on peripheral blood. This TCR derives from an adult man with Graves' ophthalmopathy. V and J are TRBV24-1 and TRBJ2-7; D may be TRBD1 (7 bases). The CDR3 DNA is TGTGCCACCAGTGATTCAAGTCAGGGGGGTGGCTACGAGCAGTACTTC. Translating gives CATSDSSQGGGYEQYF.